The clone carrying this T cell receptor beta chain was found many times. Its specificity is unknown. This specimen belongs to a study of T-cell reconstitution after alpha-beta-depleted transplantation in children. Study-wide points: Diversity of TCRbeta at day 60 was high in some patients, arising from surviving recipient T cells and thymic progenitors. Expanded clones from the graft, numbering several hundred, reportedly supplied alpha-beta T cells about two months after transplant. Fresh T-cell production supplied most of the T-cell counts and diversity seen one year after transplant.

Unique molecular identifiers were built into the TCRbeta library. TCRdb reprocessed the PCR reads with MiXCR, giving one entry per CDR3 protein. In the table there are approximately 350,000 distinct CDR3 sequences, about a sixth of which are singletons. Trimming left V 7 bases short and J 1 base short, with 10 bases between. CDR3 length equals 12 residues. Germline V lookup: CDR1 SQVTM, CDR2 ANQGSEA. The receptor was derived from a male patient aged 2 to 9 who had a stem cell transplant for acute lymphoblastic leukemia, so the T cells may come from the graft donor. The sequencing here drew on PBMCs, mostly from graft donor cells, taken 360 days after TCRalphabeta/CD19-depleted stem cell transplant. V usage is TRBV29-1 and J usage is TRBJ1-2; D gene ambiguous. The chain's CDR3 is CSAGSVNYGYTF. The CDR3 bases are TGCAGCGCTGGCAGCGTTAACTATGGCTACACCTTC. Combining the CDR3 with reference TRBV29-1 and TRBJ1-2 gives the whole variable domain SAVISQKPSRDICQRGTSLTIQCQVDSQVTMMFWYRQQPGQSLTLIATANQGSEATYESGFVIDKFPISRPNLTFSTLTVSNMSPEDSSIYLCSAGSVNYGYTFGSGTRLTVV.